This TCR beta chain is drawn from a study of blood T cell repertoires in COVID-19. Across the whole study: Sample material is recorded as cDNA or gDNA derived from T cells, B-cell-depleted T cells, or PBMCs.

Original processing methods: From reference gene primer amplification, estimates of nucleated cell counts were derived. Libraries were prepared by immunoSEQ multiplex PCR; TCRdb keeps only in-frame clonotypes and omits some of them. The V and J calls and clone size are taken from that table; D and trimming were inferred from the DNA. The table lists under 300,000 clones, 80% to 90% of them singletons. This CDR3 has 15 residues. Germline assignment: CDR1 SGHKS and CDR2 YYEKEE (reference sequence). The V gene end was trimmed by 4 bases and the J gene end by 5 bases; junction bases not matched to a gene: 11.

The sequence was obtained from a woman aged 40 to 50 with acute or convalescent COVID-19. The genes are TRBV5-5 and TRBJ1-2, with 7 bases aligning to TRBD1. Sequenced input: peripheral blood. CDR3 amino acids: CASSQNPVQGYGYTF. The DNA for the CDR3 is TGTGCCAGCAGCCAAAACCCGGTACAGGGGTATGGCTACACCTTC.